This T cell receptor (beta chain) was identified in a study of identifying expanded T cells in peripheral blood. Sequenced by immunoSEQ multiplex PCR; TCRdb stores in-frame clones only, minus some. The sample has approximately 100,000 clones; around 89% are singletons. In the case of this clone: Its antigen is not known.

Healthy donors had no documented immune events, such as infections, while sampled. V was cut by 6 bases and J by 7 bases, with 13 bases left in between. Germline V gene data show CDR1 as SEHNR and CDR2 as FQNEAQ (reference sequence). The CDR3 is 13 amino acids. Study conclusions and caveats: Over approximately two and four weeks, about 15 and 19 clones changed, versus 1.2 between replicates. Variance in clone template counts between approximately two-week samples significantly increased with total template count across all healthy donors.

The chain joins TRBV7-9 to TRBJ1-3; D ambiguous. The sample was blood. The receptor comes from a person between 18 and 75 years old in good health. In nucleotides, the CDR3 is TGTGCCAGCAGTGGCGAAGGGCGGAACACCATATATTTT. Residues: CASSGEGRNTIYF. The full variable domain, its missing parts supplied by reference TRBV7-9 and TRBJ1-3, is DTGVSQNPRHKITKRGQNVTFRCDPISEHNRLYWYRQTLGQGPEFLTYFQNEAQLEKSRLLSDRFSAERPKGSFSTLEIQRTEQGDSAMYLCASSGEGRNTIYFGEGSWLTVV.